The sequence of this T cell receptor beta chain was determined in a study of T cell clusters in autoimmune cytopenias. Background on the study: A median of roughly 52,000 TRB reads per sample yielded a median around 2,500 distinct clonotypes.

In regard to this clonotype: Its matching antigen is unknown.

Multiplex touch-down PCR amplified TRB using TRB-A and TRB-B pools in one tube. TCRdb re-called the multiplex PCR reads; one entry per CDR3 protein, DNA not given. In total, the table holds about 3,900 distinct CDR3 sequences. This CDR3 comprises 12 residues. From germline, CDR1 is MNHEY and CDR2 SVGAGI. Some 38,000 genome equivalents of blood DNA were amplified for TRB. Study results and caveats: TRB repertoire shifts in secondary cytopenia and chronic lymphocytic leukemia mostly reflected lymphoma, not autoimmunity. The T cell clusters were defined only in silico, without experimental functional validation. Primary autoimmune cytopenia patients appeared to lack physiological T cell clusters present in healthy donors.

The rearrangement links TRBV6-5 to TRBJ2-7. The origin of this receptor is a human donor with an autoimmune cytopenia or autoimmune hepatitis (not recorded which). The sequenced sample was peripheral blood. CDR3: CASSGKASEQYF.